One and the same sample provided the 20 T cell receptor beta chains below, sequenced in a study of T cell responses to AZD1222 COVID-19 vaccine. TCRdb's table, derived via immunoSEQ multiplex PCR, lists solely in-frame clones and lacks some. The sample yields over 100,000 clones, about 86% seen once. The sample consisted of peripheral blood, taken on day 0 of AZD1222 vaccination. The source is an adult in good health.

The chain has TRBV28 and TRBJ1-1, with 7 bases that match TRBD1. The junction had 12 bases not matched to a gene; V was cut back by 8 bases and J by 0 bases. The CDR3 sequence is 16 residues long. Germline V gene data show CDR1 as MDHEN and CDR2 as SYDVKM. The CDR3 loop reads CASGRGTAVMNTEAFF. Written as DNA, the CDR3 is TGTGCCAGCGGAAGGGGGACAGCGGTCATGAACACTGAAGCTTTCTTT.

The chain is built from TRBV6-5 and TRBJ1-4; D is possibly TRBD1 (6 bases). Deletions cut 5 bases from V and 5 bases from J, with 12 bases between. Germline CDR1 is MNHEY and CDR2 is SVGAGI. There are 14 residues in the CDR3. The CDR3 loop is CASSRGGGNEKLFF. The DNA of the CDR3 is TGTGCCAGCAGTAGAGGGGGGGGAAATGAAAAACTGTTTTTT.

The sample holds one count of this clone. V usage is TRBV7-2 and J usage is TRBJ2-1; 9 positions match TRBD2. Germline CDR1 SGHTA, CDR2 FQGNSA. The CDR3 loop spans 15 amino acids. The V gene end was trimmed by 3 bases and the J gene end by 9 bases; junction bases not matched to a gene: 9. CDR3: CASSFALAGRIEQFF. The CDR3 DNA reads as TGTGCCAGCAGCTTTGCCCTAGCGGGAAGGATTGAGCAGTTCTTC. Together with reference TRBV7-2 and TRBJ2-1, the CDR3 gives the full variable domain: GAGVSQSPSNKVTEKGKDVELRCDPISGHTALYWYRQSLGQGLEFLIYFQGNSAPDKSGLPSDRFSAERTGGSVSTLTIQRTQQEDSAVYLCASSFALAGRIEQFFGPGTRLTVL.

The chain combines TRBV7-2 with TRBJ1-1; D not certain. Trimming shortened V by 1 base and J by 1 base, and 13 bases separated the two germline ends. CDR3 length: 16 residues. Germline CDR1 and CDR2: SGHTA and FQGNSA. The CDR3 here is CASSLGNLPRNTEAFF. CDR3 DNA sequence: TGTGCCAGCAGCTTAGGGAATCTCCCCAGGAACACTGAAGCTTTCTTT.

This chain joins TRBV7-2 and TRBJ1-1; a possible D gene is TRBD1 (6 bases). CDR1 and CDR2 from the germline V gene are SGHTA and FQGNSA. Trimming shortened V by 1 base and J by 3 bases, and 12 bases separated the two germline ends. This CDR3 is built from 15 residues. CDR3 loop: CASSLGPGADTEAFF. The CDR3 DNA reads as TGTGCCAGCAGCTTAGGGCCAGGGGCGGACACTGAAGCTTTCTTT.

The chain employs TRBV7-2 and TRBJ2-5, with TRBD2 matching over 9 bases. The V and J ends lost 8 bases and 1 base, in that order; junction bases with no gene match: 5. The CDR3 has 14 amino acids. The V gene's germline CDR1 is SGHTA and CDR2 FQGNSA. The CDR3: CASASSGVQETQYF. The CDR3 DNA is TGTGCCAGCGCCTCTAGCGGGGTCCAAGAGACCCAGTACTTC.

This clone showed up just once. In nucleotides, the CDR3 is TGTGCCTGGTCCCGGGAGGTTGAAGCTTTCTTT. Its translation is CAWSREVEAFF. This rearrangement joins TRBV30 to TRBJ1-1; unclear D gene. V was pared by 5 bases and J by 7 bases, with 11 bases between. The CDR3 length is 11 residues. Germline-derived CDR1 and CDR2 are GTSNPN and SVGIG (reference sequence).

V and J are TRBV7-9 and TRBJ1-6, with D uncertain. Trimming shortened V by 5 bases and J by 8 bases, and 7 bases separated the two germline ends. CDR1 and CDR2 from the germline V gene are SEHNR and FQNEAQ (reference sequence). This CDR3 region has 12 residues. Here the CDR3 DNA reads TGTGCCAGCAGCAACGAGGATTCACCCCTCCACTTT. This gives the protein CASSNEDSPLHF.

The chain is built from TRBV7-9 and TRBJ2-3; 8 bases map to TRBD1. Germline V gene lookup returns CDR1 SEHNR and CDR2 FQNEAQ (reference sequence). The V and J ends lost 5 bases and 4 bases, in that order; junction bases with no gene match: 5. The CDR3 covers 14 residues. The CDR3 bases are TGTGCCAGCAGCCCGGACAGGGCAGCAGATACGCAGTATTTT. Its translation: CASSPDRAADTQYF. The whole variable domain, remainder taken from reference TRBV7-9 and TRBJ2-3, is DTGVSQNPRHKITKRGQNVTFRCDPISEHNRLYWYRQTLGQGPEFLTYFQNEAQLEKSRLLSDRFSAERPKGSFSTLEIQRTEQGDSAMYLCASSPDRAADTQYFGPGTRLTVL.

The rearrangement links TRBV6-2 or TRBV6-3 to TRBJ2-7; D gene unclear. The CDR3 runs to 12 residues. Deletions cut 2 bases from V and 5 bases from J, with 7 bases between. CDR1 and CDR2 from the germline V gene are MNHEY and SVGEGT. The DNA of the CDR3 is TGTGCCAGCAGTTACGAGTGGGACGAGCAGTACTTC. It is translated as CASSYEWDEQYF.

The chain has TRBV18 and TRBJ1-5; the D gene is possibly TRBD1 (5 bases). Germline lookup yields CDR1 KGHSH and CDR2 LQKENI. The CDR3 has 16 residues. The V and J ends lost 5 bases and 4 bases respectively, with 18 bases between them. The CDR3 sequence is CASSTGVRALNQPQHF. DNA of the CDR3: TGTGCCAGCTCAACGGGGGTCAGGGCCCTAAATCAGCCCCAGCATTTT.

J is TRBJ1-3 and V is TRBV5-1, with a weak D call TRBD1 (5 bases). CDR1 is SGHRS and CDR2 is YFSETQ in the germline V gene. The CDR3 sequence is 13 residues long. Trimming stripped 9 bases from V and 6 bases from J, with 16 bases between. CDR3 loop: CATREGFENTIYF. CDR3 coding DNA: TGCGCCACTCGTGAGGGGTTCGAAAACACCATATATTTT. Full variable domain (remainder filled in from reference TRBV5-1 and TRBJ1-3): KAGVTQTPRYLIKTRGQQVTLSCSPISGHRSVSWYQQTPGQGLQFLFEYFSETQRNKGNFPGRFSGRQFSNSRSEMNVSTLELGDSALYLCATREGFENTIYFGEGSWLTVV.

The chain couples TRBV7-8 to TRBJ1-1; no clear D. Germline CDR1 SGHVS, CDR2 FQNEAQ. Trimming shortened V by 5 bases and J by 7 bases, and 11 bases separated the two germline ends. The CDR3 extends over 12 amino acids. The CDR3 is CASSIRTSEAFF. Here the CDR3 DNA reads TGTGCCAGCAGCATAAGGACTAGTGAAGCTTTCTTT. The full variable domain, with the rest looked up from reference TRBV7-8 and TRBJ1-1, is GAGVSQSPRYKVAKRGQDVALRCDPISGHVSLFWYQQALGQGPEFLTYFQNEAQLDKSGLPSDRFFAERPEGSVSTLKIQRTQQEDSAVYLCASSIRTSEAFFGQGTRLTVV.

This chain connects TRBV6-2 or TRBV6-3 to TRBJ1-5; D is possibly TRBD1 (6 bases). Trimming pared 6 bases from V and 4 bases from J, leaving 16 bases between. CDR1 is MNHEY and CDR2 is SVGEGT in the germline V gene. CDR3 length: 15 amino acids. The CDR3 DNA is TGTGCCAGCAGCGAACTCTACGGACAGAATCAGCCCCAGCATTTT. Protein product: CASSELYGQNQPQHF.

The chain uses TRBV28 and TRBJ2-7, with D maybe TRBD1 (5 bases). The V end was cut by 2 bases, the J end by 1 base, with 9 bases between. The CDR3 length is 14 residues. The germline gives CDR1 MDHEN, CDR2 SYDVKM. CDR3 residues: CASSLTGPSYEQYF. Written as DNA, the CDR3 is TGTGCCAGCAGTTTAACAGGACCGTCCTACGAGCAGTACTTC.

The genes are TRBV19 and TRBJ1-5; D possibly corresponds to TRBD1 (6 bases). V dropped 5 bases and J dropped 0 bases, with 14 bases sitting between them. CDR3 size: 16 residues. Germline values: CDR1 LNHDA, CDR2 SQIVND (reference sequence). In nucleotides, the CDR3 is TGTGCCAGTAGTCGGACAGTTTACTATAGCAATCAGCCCCAGCATTTT. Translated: CASSRTVYYSNQPQHF.

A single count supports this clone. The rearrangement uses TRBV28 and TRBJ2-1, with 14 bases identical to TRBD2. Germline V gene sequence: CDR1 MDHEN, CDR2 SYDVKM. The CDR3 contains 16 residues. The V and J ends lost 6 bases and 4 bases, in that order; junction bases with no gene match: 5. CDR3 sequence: CASSRGLAGAYNEQFF. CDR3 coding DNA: TGTGCCAGCAGCCGGGGACTAGCGGGAGCGTACAATGAGCAGTTCTTC.

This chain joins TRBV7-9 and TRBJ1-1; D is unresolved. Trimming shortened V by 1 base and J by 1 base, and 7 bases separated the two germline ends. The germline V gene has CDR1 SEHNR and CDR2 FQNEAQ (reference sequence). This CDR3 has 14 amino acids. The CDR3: CASSLGAGNTEAFF. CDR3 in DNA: TGTGCCAGCAGCTTAGGGGCGGGGAACACTGAAGCTTTCTTT.

The CDR3 sequence is CASRRTGHDGYTF. In DNA, the CDR3 is TGTGCCAGCAGACGGACAGGACATGATGGCTACACCTTC. V usage is TRBV6-5 and J usage is TRBJ1-2, with 7 nucleotides matching TRBD1. CDR1 and CDR2 (germline): MNHEY, SVGAGI. Trimming cost V 6 bases and J 6 bases; bases outside gene matches: 7. This CDR3 spans 13 amino acids.

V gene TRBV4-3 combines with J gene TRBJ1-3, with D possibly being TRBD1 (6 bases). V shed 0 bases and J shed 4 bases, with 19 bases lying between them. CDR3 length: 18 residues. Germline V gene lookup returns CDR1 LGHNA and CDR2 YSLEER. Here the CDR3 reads CASSQETNTGRGGNTIYF. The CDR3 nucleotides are TGCGCCAGCAGCCAAGAAACGAATACAGGGAGGGGAGGAAACACCATATATTTT.